This paragraph covers one T cell receptor (beta chain) sequence. What it binds is unknown. The entry originates in a study of cytomegalovirus exposure and HLA in healthy donors. Study summary: Later analysis reported that the roughly 130 validation repertoires shared the platform of the approximately 670 first-cohort repertoires. General study results and limits: There were a few CMV-associated chains whose specificity for CMV antigens was confirmed in vitro. Cytomegalovirus-associated status was assigned to about 150 TCR beta chains.

V was trimmed by 4 bases and J by 4 bases, leaving 13 bases between them. CDR3 length: 14 amino acids. Germline CDR1 SGHTA, CDR2 FQGNSA. Generated by immunoSEQ multiplex PCR, the TCRdb table keeps only in-frame clones and is missing some. The table has some 170,000 clones, roughly nine tenths seen once; the top ten hold roughly 2.7%. The chain couples TRBV7-2 to TRBJ1-1; D is perhaps TRBD1 (5 bases). This clonotype originated in a man younger than 35 in good health and CMV-seropositive. The sequencing input was PBMCs. In DNA form, the CDR3 reads TGTGCCAGCAGCTCCTATGGGGGGACCACTGAAGCTTTCTTT. Amino acid sequence: CASSSYGGTTEAFF. Supplemented by reference TRBV7-2 and TRBJ1-1, the full variable domain reads GAGVSQSPSNKVTEKGKDVELRCDPISGHTALYWYRQSLGQGLEFLIYFQGNSAPDKSGLPSDRFSAERTGGSVSTLTIQRTQQEDSAVYLCASSSYGGTTEAFFGQGTRLTVV.